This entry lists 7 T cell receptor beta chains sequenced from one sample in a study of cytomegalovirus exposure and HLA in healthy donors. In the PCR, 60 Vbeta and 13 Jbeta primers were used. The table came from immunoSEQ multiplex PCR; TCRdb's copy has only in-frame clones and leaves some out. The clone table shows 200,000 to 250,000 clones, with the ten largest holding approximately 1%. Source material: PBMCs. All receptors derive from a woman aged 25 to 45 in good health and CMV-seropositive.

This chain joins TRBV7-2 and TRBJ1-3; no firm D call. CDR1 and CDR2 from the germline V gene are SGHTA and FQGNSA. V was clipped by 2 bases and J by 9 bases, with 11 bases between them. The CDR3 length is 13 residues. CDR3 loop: CASSLRRGRTIYF. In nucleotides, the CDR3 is TGTGCCAGCAGCTTACGCCGGGGTCGCACCATATATTTT.

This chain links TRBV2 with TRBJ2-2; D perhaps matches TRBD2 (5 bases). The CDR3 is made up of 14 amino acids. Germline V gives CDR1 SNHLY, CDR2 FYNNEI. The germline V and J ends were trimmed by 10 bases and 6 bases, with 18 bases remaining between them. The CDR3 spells CATQGLAGSGELFF. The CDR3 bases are TGTGCCACCCAAGGCCTAGCCGGATCCGGGGAGCTGTTTTTT.

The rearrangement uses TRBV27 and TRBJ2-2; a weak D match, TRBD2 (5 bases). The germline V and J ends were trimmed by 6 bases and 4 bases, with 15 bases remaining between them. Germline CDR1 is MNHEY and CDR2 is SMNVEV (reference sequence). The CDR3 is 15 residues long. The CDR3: CASSPSLGVTGELFF. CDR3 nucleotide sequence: TGTGCCAGCAGCCCTTCCCTCGGGGTCACCGGGGAGCTGTTTTTT.

CDR3 loop: CASSLGVAGSGNTIYF. In DNA, the CDR3 is TGTGCCAGCAGCTTAGGAGTGGCGGGCTCTGGAAACACCATATATTTT. The V and J genes are TRBV7-8 and TRBJ1-3, with D hard to call. V was pared by 1 base and J by 0 bases, with 10 bases between. The CDR3 is 16 amino acids. Germline V CDR1 and CDR2: SGHVS, FQNEAQ.

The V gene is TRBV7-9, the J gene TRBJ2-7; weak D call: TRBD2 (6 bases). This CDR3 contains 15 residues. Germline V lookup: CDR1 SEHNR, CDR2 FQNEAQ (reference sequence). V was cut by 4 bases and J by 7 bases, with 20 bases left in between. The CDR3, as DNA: TGTGCCAGCAGCTCCCCCCCGGGGCCTGCGGGGGAGCAGTACTTC. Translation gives CASSSPPGPAGEQYF. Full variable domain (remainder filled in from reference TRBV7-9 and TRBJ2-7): DTGVSQNPRHKITKRGQNVTFRCDPISEHNRLYWYRQTLGQGPEFLTYFQNEAQLEKSRLLSDRFSAERPKGSFSTLEIQRTEQGDSAMYLCASSSPPGPAGEQYFGPGTRLTVT.

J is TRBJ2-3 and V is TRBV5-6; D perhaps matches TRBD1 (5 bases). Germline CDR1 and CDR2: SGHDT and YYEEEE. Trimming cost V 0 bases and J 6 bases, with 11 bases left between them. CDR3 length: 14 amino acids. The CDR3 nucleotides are TGTGCCAGCAGCTTGGAAGGGGTTCGGGATACGCAGTATTTT. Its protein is CASSLEGVRDTQYF.

CDR3 region: CASSLDRGLEAFF. The CDR3 nucleotides read TGCGCCAGCAGCTTGGACAGGGGGCTTGAAGCTTTCTTT. The chain carries TRBV5-1 and TRBJ1-1; 9 nucleotides align to TRBD1. The junction had 1 base not matched to a gene; V was cut back by 0 bases and J by 7 bases. The CDR3 loop spans 13 amino acids. Germline V CDR1 and CDR2: SGHRS, YFSETQ. Full variable domain (rest looked up from reference TRBV5-1 and TRBJ1-1): KAGVTQTPRYLIKTRGQQVTLSCSPISGHRSVSWYQQTPGQGLQFLFEYFSETQRNKGNFPGRFSGRQFSNSRSEMNVSTLELGDSALYLCASSLDRGLEAFFGQGTRLTVV.